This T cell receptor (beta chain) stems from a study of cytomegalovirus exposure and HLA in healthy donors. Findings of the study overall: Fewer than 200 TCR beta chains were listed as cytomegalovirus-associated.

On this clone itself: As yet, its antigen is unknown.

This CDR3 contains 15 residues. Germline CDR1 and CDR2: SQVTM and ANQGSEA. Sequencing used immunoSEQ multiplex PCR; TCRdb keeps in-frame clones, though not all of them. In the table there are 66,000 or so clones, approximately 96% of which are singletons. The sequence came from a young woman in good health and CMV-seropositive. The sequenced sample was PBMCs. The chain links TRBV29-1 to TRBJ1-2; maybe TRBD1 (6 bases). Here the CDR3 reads CSVQGPRRWDYGYTF. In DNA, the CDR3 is TGCAGTGTACAGGGACCCAGGCGGTGGGACTATGGCTACACCTTC.